The table lists the clone carrying this TCR beta chain with a count of one. The sample originates from a study of blood T cell repertoires in COVID-19. Study summary: The analysed material was cDNA or gDNA that came from T cells, B-cell-depleted T cells, or PBMCs.

Participants, about 18 to 90 years old, spanned about two dozen US areas. Clinical history reported by participants formed the basis on which cohorts were assigned. Sequenced by immunoSEQ multiplex PCR; TCRdb stores in-frame clones only, minus some. The sample has about 300,000 clones; about nine tenths are singletons. This receptor was obtained from a young woman who had recovered from COVID-19. The sequencing input was PBMCs or T cells enriched from blood (not recorded which).

The CDR3 loop reads CASTGGGKEKLFF. CDR3 bases: TGTGCCAGCACCGGGGGGGGAAAGGAAAAACTGTTTTTT. The V call is TRBV2, the J call TRBJ1-4; D is possibly TRBD1 (5 bases). Trimming took 7 bases from V and 8 from J, leaving 14 bases between them. CDR1 and CDR2 (germline): SNHLY, FYNNEI. CDR3 length: 13 residues.